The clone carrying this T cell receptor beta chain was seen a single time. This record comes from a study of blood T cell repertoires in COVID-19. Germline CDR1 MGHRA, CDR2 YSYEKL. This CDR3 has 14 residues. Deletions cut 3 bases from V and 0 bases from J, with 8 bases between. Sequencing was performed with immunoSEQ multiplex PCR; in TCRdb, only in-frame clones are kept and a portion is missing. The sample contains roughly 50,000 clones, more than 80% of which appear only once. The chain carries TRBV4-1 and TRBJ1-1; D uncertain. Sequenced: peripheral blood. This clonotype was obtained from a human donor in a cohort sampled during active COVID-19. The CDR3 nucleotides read TGCGCCAGCAGCCATACGGGTGTGAACACTGAAGCTTTCTTT. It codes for CASSHTGVNTEAFF.